What follows describes a single TCR beta chain. The antigen it recognizes is unknown. Per-nucleotide qualities are absent, and no much larger clonotype sits a single base away. Including the terminal cysteine and phenylalanine, the CDR3 comprises 15 residues. Just CDR3 DNA is preserved here, 45 bases in frame from base 1. From the germline V gene (reference sequence), CDR1 is SGHNT and CDR2 is YYREEE. Trimming leaves V shorter by 4 bases and J shorter by 8 bases, with the junction holding 10 bases beyond the gene matches. Genomic DNA was extracted from sorted cells with the QIAGEN DNeasy Blood and Tissue Kit for TCRbeta CDR3 sequencing. High-throughput TCRbeta CDR3 sequencing, including PCR amplification with bias correction and internal controls, was performed commercially through immunoSEQ. The study's processing was this. Unique productive TCRbeta sequences were defined by CDR3 nucleotide sequence when primers matched and otherwise by CDR3 amino acid sequence together with Vbeta and Jbeta genes. To correct for sorting error, sequences found in more than one sorted population at a frequency ratio of 2:1 or less were discarded, and the remaining shared sequences were assigned to the population with the higher frequency. Donor-reactive sequences were defined as at least 5-fold expanded in CFSE-low cells versus unstimulated cells, with frequency of at least 0.01% in CFSE-low cells. Repertoire divergence was quantified by Jensen-Shannon divergence calculated from the top 100 TCRbeta sequences ranked by frequency. For any sample with multiple sequencing runs, sorting error was corrected in each run separately before the runs were pooled. Sourced from immuneACCESS, this table was stored by TCRdb with only in-frame sequences that have V and J called. A share of the clones is absent; for the studies checked, an unresolved V gene accounts for under half, and the remainder has no known explanation. Clone size and the V and J calls come from that table; the DNA yielded D and trimming. In all, the sample holds about 56,000 clones, and approximately 82% of those were seen once. More than 4.5% of the sample is in the top ten clones.

This sample stems from a study of Tregs in tolerant kidney transplant recipients (dated by TCRdb to the late 2010s). Describing the broader study: Before combined kidney and bone marrow transplantation, this study identified donor-specific regulatory T cells using TCRbeta sequencing and then followed those same cells after transplant. Several methods of expanding Tregs specific for an allogeneic donor were compared by TCRbeta repertoire sequencing in a few healthy controls. General study outcomes and caveats: Expanding Tregs with activated donor B cells appeared to identify the most biologically relevant and donor-specific TCRbeta repertoire. The study was constrained by small patient numbers, and validation of the findings is required in larger populations and under other immunosuppression protocols. Biological reproducibility was not directly addressed, though technical replication error appeared minimal.

Thawed PBMCs were FACS-sorted into unstimulated Tregs (CD4+CD25+CD127-), CD4+ non-Tregs (CD4+CD25-), CD4 cells and CD8 cells. Healthy control blood came either as purchased buffy coats or from healthy volunteers. Healthy control blood was processed to PBMCs by Ficoll density gradient and cryopreserved, and patient PBMCs were collected before and after transplant. The receptor chain draws on TRBV5-4 and TRBJ2-3; 10 central nucleotides agree with TRBD2. The sequence was obtained from a human donor in good health. Source material: CD4+ T cells from blood. The CDR3 sequence is CASSPGSGGAGTQYF. The DNA sequence is TGTGCCAGCAGCCCCGGGAGCGGGGGGGCGGGTACGCAGTATTTT.